This is a list of T cell receptor beta chains from one sample in a study of T cells after yellow fever vaccination. TCRdb re-analysed the 5' RACE reads in MiXCR, keeping a single row per CDR3 protein. Of around 250,000 distinct CDR3 sequences listed, 6.5% to 8.5% are singletons. This material consisted of CD4+ T cells sorted from PBMCs, taken 15 days after the yellow fever booster vaccination. Receptors originate from a man aged 25-45 years who received the YFV17D yellow fever vaccine. Both conserved end residues are part of each CDR3. D genes are given only for firm matches. Size values are once, few and many counts, or a class for expanded clones, and some rows have none.

-,-,TRBV7-2,TRBJ2-1,CASSVRVGNEQFF,TGTGCCAGCAGCGTTAGGGTGGGCAATGAGCAGTTCTTC
-,many,TRBV5-1,TRBJ1-3,CASSEHTGISSGNTIYF,TGCGCCAGCAGCGAACATACAGGGATCAGCTCTGGAAACACCATATATTTT
-,few,TRBV5-1,TRBJ2-3,CASSGGLHGDTQYF,TGCGCCAGCAGCGGGGGACTCCACGGAGATACGCAGTATTTT
-,many,TRBV20-1,TRBJ2-1,CSARVPGRSYNEQFF,TGCAGTGCTAGAGTCCCGGGGAGATCCTACAATGAGCAGTTCTTC
TRBD1,many,TRBV28,TRBJ2-7,CASKQGTVTYEQYF,TGTGCCAGCAAACAGGGGACCGTAACCTACGAGCAGTACTTC
TRBD1,few,TRBV11-1,TRBJ2-1,CASSLANHPGQGSNEQFF,TGTGCCAGCAGCTTAGCGAACCACCCGGGACAGGGGTCCAATGAGCAGTTCTTC
TRBD1,few,TRBV27,TRBJ2-1,CASSNRDRAYNEQFF,TGTGCCAGCAGTAACCGGGACAGGGCCTACAATGAGCAGTTCTTC
-,-,TRBV27,TRBJ2-5,CASSYVRGIAETQYF,TGTGCCAGCAGTTACGTGCGGGGAATTGCGGAGACCCAGTACTTC
TRBD1,few,TRBV6-2/TRBV6-3,TRBJ2-7,CASSYSGTGGEQYF,TGTGCCAGCAGTTACTCCGGGACAGGGGGCGAGCAGTACTTC
TRBD2,many,TRBV2,TRBJ2-1,CASSARGTSSVHEQFF,TGTGCCAGCAGTGCCCGCGGGACTAGCTCTGTCCATGAGCAGTTCTTC
TRBD2,-,TRBV7-9,TRBJ2-5,CASSWGLAEETQYF,TGTGCCAGCAGCTGGGGACTAGCTGAAGAGACCCAGTACTTC
TRBD1,few,TRBV10-3,TRBJ1-2,CAITRTGTMGYTF,TGTGCCATCACCCGGACAGGGACAATGGGCTACACCTTC
TRBD2,few,TRBV11-2,TRBJ2-1,CAIATRGSYEQFF,TGTGCCATCGCCACGCGGGGGAGTTATGAGCAGTTCTTC
-,-,TRBV19,TRBJ1-2,CASSTHRTAYGYTF,TGTGCCAGTAGTACCCATCGGACCGCCTATGGCTACACCTTC
TRBD2,few,TRBV19,TRBJ2-1,CASSIRGREDNEQFF,TGTGCCAGTAGTATTCGAGGGAGGGAAGACAATGAGCAGTTCTTC
-,-,TRBV4-1,TRBJ2-3,CASSQEVSTDTQYF,TGCGCCAGCAGCCAAGAGGTTTCCACAGATACGCAGTATTTT
-,-,TRBV6-1,TRBJ1-1,CASTPGSMNTEAFF,TGTGCCAGCACCCCGGGGTCTATGAACACTGAAGCTTTCTTT
-,few,TRBV10-3,TRBJ2-1,CAISASQRDNEQFF,TGTGCCATCAGTGCCAGCCAGAGGGACAATGAGCAGTTCTTC
TRBD1,few,TRBV2,TRBJ2-6,CASGQGFSGANVLTF,TGTGCCAGCGGACAGGGTTTCTCTGGGGCCAACGTCCTGACTTTC
-,many,TRBV9,TRBJ2-3,CASSQSPGTDTQYF,TGTGCCAGCTCCCAATCGCCCGGCACAGATACGCAGTATTTT
TRBD2,few,TRBV20-1,TRBJ2-7,CSATGTSYEQYF,TGCAGTGCGACCGGGACTAGCTACGAGCAGTACTTC
TRBD2,-,TRBV6-1,TRBJ2-1,CASTSHGGRDREQFF,TGTGCCAGCACCTCGCATGGCGGGAGGGATCGTGAGCAGTTCTTC
-,-,TRBV7-2,TRBJ2-4,CASSLDTREQNIQYF,TGTGCCAGCAGCTTAGATACCAGGGAGCAAAACATTCAGTACTTC
TRBD2,many,TRBV4-3,TRBJ2-3,CASSGSGGTTDTQYF,TGCGCCAGCAGCGGGAGCGGGGGCACCACAGATACGCAGTATTTT
-,many,TRBV6-5,TRBJ2-5,CASSLNDRPYQETQYF,TGTGCCAGCAGTCTAAACGACAGGCCGTACCAAGAGACCCAGTACTTC
-,many,TRBV5-5,TRBJ2-7,CASSFQGHEQYF,TGTGCCAGCAGCTTCCAGGGACACGAGCAGTACTTC
-,-,TRBV7-9,TRBJ2-1,CASSQIGSYNEQFF,TGTGCCAGCAGCCAAATCGGCTCCTACAATGAGCAGTTCTTC
-,-,TRBV3-1,TRBJ1-1,CASSQEDVGAFF,TGTGCCAGCAGCCAAGAGGACGTGGGAGCTTTCTTT